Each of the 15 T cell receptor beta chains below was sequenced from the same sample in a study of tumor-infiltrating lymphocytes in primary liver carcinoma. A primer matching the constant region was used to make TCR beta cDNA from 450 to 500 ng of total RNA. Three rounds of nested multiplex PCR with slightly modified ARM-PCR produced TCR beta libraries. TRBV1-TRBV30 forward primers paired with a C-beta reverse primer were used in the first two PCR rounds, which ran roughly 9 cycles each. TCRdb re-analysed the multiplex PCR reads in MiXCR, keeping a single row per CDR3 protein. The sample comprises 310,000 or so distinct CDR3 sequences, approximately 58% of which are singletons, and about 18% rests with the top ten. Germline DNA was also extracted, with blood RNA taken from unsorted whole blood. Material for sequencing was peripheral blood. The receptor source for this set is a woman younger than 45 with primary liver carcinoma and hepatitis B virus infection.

Written as DNA, the CDR3 is TGTGCCAGCAGTTTAGAGGCCGGTATCTCCCACACTGAAGCTTTCTTT. It encodes CASSLEAGISHTEAFF. The V gene is TRBV28, the J gene TRBJ1-1; no definite D call. V dropped 2 bases and J dropped 3 bases, with 16 bases sitting between them. Looked up from germline, CDR1 is MDHEN and CDR2 is SYDVKM. The CDR3 contains 16 residues. The variable domain in full, with the rest retrieved from reference TRBV28 and TRBJ1-1, is DVKVTQSSRYLVKRTGEKVFLECVQDMDHENMFWYRQDPGLGLRLIYFSYDVKMKEKGDIPEGYSVSREKKERFSLILESASTNQTSMYLCASSLEAGISHTEAFFGQGTRLTVV.

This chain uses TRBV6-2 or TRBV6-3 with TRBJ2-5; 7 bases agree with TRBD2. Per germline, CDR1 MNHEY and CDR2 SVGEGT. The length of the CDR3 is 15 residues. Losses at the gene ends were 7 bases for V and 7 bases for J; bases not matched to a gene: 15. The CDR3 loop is CASNLPLAATATQYF. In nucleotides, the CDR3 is TGTGCCAGCAATCTTCCTCTAGCGGCCACCGCGACCCAGTACTTC.

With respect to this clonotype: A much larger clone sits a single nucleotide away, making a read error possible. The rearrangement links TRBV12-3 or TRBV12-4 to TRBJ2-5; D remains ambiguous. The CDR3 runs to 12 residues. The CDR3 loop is CTSSYDVETQYF. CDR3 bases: TGTACCAGCAGCTACGACGTGGAGACCCAGTACTTC.

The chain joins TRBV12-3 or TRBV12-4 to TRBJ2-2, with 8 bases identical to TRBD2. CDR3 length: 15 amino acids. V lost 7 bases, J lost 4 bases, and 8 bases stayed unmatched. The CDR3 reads CASTIAGLGTGELFF. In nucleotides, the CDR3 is TGTGCCAGCACCATAGCGGGACTGGGCACCGGGGAGCTGTTTTTT.

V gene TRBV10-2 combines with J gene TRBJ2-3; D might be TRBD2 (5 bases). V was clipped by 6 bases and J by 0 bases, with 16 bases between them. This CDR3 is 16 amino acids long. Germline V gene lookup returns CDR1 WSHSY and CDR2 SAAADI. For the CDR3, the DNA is TGCGCCAGCAGCCCCCTGACGGGAACCAGCACAGATACGCAGTATTTT. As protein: CASSPLTGTSTDTQYF.

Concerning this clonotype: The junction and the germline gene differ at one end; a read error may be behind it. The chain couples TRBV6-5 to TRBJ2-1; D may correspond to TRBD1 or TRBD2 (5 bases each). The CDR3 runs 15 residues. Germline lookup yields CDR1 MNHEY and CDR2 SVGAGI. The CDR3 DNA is TGTGCTAGCAGTTATAGGGGCGGGCCATTCAATGAGCAGTTCTTC. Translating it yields CASSYRGGPFNEQFF.

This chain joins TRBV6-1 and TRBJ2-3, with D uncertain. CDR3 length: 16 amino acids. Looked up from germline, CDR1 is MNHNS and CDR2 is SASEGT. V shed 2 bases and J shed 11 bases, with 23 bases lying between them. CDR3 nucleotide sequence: TGTGCCAGCAGTGAACCCGGTTCCGCACGGAGTGTTAGGCAGTATTTT. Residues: CASSEPGSARSVRQYF.

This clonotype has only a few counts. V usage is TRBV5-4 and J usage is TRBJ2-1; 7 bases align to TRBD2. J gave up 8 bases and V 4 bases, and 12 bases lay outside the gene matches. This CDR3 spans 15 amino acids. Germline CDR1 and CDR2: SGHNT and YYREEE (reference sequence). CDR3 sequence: CASSPSLTSLDEQFF. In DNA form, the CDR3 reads TGTGCCAGCAGCCCGAGCTTGACTAGCTTAGATGAGCAGTTCTTC.

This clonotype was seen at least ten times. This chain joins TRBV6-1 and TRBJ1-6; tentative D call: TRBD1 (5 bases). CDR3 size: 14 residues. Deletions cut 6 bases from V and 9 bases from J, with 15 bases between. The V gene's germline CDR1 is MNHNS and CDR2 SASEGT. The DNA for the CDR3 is TGTGCCAGCAGGAGAACACAGGAGAGTTCACCCCTCCACTTT. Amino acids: CASRRTQESSPLHF.

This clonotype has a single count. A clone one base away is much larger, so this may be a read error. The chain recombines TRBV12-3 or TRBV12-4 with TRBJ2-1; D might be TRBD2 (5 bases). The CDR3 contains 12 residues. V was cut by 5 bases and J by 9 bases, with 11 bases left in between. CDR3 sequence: CASSRGLSEQFF. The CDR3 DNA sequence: TGTGCCAGCAGTCGAGGGTTAAGTGAGCAGTTCTTC.

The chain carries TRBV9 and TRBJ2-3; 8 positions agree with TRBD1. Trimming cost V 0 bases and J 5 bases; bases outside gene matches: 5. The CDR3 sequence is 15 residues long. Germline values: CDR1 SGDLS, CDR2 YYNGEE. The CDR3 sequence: CASSVGGQGGDTQYF. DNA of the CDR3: TGTGCCAGCAGCGTAGGAGGACAGGGCGGAGATACGCAGTATTTT.

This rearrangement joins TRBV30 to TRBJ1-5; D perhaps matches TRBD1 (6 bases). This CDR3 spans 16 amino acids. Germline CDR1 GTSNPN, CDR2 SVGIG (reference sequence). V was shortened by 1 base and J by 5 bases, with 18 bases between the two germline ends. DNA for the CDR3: TGTGCCTGGAGTGCAGGGGCAAGATTGGTTGATCAGCCCCAGCATTTT. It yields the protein CAWSAGARLVDQPQHF. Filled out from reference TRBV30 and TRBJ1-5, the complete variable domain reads SQTIHQWPATLVQPVGSPLSLECTVEGTSNPNLYWYRQAAGRGLQLLFYSVGIGQISSEVPQNLSASRPQDRQFILSSKKLLLSDSGFYLCAWSAGARLVDQPQHFGDGTRLSIL.

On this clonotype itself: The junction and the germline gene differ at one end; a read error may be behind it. CDR3 sequence reads: CASSPIGLAGVSERYF. Written as DNA, the CDR3 is TGTGCCAGCAGCCCTATCGGGTTAGCGGGAGTGAGTGAGCGGTACTTC. The chain uses TRBV7-9 and TRBJ2-7; 9 bases fit TRBD2. CDR1 SEHNR and CDR2 FQNEAQ come from the germline V gene (reference sequence). The CDR3 spans 16 residues.

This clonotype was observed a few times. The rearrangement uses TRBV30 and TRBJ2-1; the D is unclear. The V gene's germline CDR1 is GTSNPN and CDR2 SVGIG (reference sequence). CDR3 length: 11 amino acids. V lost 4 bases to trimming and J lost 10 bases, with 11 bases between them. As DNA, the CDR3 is TGTGCCTGGAATGAGGCTAGGGAGCAGTTCTTC. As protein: CAWNEAREQFF.

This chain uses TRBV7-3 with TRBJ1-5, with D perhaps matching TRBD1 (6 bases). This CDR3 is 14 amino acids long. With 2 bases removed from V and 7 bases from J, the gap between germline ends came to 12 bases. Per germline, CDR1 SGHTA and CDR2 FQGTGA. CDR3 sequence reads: CASSLGNGGQPQHF. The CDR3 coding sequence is TGTGCCAGCAGCTTAGGAAACGGGGGCCAGCCCCAGCATTTT.